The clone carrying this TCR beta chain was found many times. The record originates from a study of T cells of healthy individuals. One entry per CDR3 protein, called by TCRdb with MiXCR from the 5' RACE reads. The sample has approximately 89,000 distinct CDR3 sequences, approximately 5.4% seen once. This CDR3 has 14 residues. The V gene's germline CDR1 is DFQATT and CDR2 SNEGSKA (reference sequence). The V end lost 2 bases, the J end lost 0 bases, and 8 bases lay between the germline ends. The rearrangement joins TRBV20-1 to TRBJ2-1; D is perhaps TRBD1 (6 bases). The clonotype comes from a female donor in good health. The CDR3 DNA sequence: TGCAGTGCTAGAAGGGGGAGCTCCTACAATGAGCAGTTCTTC. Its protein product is CSARRGSSYNEQFF.